This entry lists 9 T cell receptor beta chains sequenced from one sample in a study of T cell responses to AZD1222 COVID-19 vaccine. TCRdb keeps only in-frame clones here, not all; method: immunoSEQ multiplex PCR. The table lists 150,000 to 200,000 clones, 94% of them singletons. The sample here was peripheral blood, taken 28 days after the second AZD1222 dose. The receptors originated from an adult who received the AZD1222 COVID-19 vaccine.

This clone was found once. The rearrangement uses TRBV28 and TRBJ2-1; TRBD1 is a possible D gene (6 bases). Between the trimmed V and J ends, which lost 2 bases and 4 bases, there was a span of 15 bases. Germline CDR1 MDHEN, CDR2 SYDVKM. CDR3 size: 16 residues. CDR3 bases: TGTGCCAGCAGTTTACCTATACAGGGAACGTACAATGAGCAGTTCTTC. Amino acids: CASSLPIQGTYNEQFF.

In DNA, the CDR3 is TGTGCCAGCAGCGTGCGCGGGACTAGCGGAATCTCCTACAATGAGCAGTTCTTC. It codes for CASSVRGTSGISYNEQFF. This sequence joins TRBV7-9 and TRBJ2-1, with 11 bases identical to TRBD2. The CDR3 covers 18 residues. V shed 5 bases, J shed 0 bases, and the junction held 9 bases outside the gene matches. Germline CDR1 and CDR2: SEHNR and FQNEAQ (reference sequence).

The chain couples TRBV27 to TRBJ2-7, with D possibly TRBD1 on 6 matching bases. Germline loops: CDR1 MNHEY, CDR2 SMNVEV (reference sequence). Trimming removed 0 bases from V and 2 bases from J, with 11 bases in between. The CDR3 extends over 15 amino acids. DNA for the CDR3: TGTGCCAGCAGTTTATCAACAGGGTTAGCCTACGAGCAGTACTTC. Its protein product is CASSLSTGLAYEQYF.

The chain joins TRBV28 to TRBJ2-6; no definite D call. V lost 6 bases and J 0 bases, leaving 12 bases between the germline ends. CDR1 and CDR2 from the germline V gene are MDHEN and SYDVKM. The length of the CDR3 is 16 residues. CDR3 nucleotides: TGTGCCAGCAGGCTGCCCCTGGACTCTGGGGCCAACGTCCTGACTTTC. This translates into CASRLPLDSGANVLTF. The full variable domain, in which reference TRBV28 and TRBJ2-6 provide the parts outside the CDR3, is DVKVTQSSRYLVKRTGEKVFLECVQDMDHENMFWYRQDPGLGLRLIYFSYDVKMKEKGDIPEGYSVSREKKERFSLILESASTNQTSMYLCASRLPLDSGANVLTFGAGSRLTVL.

The rearrangement joins TRBV29-1 to TRBJ2-3; D gene unclear. The germline V gene encodes CDR1 SQVTM and CDR2 ANQGSEA. The CDR3 length is 13 residues. V was pared by 3 bases and J by 2 bases, with 9 bases between. The CDR3 sequence is CSVDLSPTDTQYF. CDR3 sequence (DNA): TGCAGCGTTGATCTGAGTCCCACAGATACGCAGTATTTT.

The J gene is TRBJ2-2, the V gene TRBV6-5, with D perhaps TRBD1 or TRBD2 (5 bases each). This CDR3 has 16 residues. V gave up 0 bases and J gave up 5 bases, with 13 bases separating them. Germline V gene data show CDR1 as MNHEY and CDR2 as SVGAGI. CDR3 nucleotides: TGTGCCAGCAGTTACTCTGCTTCCTGGGGGACCGGGGAGCTGTTTTTT. Its protein is CASSYSASWGTGELFF.

On this clone: Compared with germline, one end of the junction differs, possibly owing to a read error. This chain links TRBV19 with TRBJ1-2; the D gene is possibly TRBD1 (5 bases). In germline, CDR1 is LNHDA, CDR2 SQIVND (reference sequence). This CDR3 contains 12 residues. CDR3 in DNA: TGTGCCAGAAGTAGACAGCCCTATGGCTACACCTTC. Translation gives CARSRQPYGYTF.

V gene TRBV28 combines with J gene TRBJ2-7; D gene unclear. Germline CDR1 MDHEN, CDR2 SYDVKM. The CDR3 consists of 14 residues. With 2 bases removed from V and 0 bases from J, the gap between germline ends came to 8 bases. The CDR3 sequence: CASSLKGYSYEQYF. CDR3 DNA: TGTGCCAGCAGTTTAAAAGGGTACTCCTACGAGCAGTACTTC.

The CDR3, as DNA: TGTGCCATCAGTTCCGGGACTAGCGGTTACAATGAGCAGTTCTTC. Protein sequence: CAISSGTSGYNEQFF. The V call is TRBV10-3, the J call TRBJ2-1, with 11 nucleotides matching TRBD2. The germline CDR1 and CDR2 sequences are ENHRY and SYGVKD. CDR3 length equals 15 residues. The trim removed 5 bases at V and 4 bases at J, leaving 4 bases unmatched.